This TCR beta chain emerged from a study of blood T cell repertoires in COVID-19. Study overall: There were acute and convalescent COVID-19 samples, and they came from the United States, Italy and Spain. Sources were T cells, B-cell-depleted T cells, or PBMCs; the material itself was cDNA or gDNA.

How the authors handled the data: The authors estimated nucleated cell counts from reference gene primer amplification. Using immunoSEQ multiplex PCR, the repertoire was profiled, and TCRdb retains in-frame clones only, with some absent. V, J and clone size are those of that table, while D and trimming were read from the DNA. This sample has fewer than 90,000 clones, with roughly 96% found just once. This CDR3 region has 12 residues. The ends were cut back, 7 bases at V and 2 bases at J, with 8 bases in the middle. This chain joins TRBV23-1 and TRBJ1-2; no reliable D call. TRBV23-1 falls under the ORF class, with uncertain function. The sequence came from a human donor with active COVID-19. The donor label of this sample is uncertain. The sample taken for sequencing was peripheral blood. CDR3 loop: CASISPNYGYTF. The CDR3 region has the DNA TGCGCCAGCATATCCCCCAACTATGGCTACACCTTC.